This entry lists 21 T cell receptor beta chains sequenced from one sample in a study of blood T cell repertoires in COVID-19. Sequencing was performed with immunoSEQ multiplex PCR; in TCRdb, only in-frame clones are kept and a portion is missing. This sample has under 110,000 clones, with around 93% found just once. Sequences were obtained from peripheral blood. The origin of the receptors is a man aged 50 to 59 with acute or convalescent COVID-19.

This clone was seen once. J is TRBJ1-5 and V is TRBV4-2; possibly TRBD1 for D (6 bases). V dropped 1 base and J dropped 3 bases, with 16 bases sitting between them. In germline, CDR1 is LGHNA, CDR2 YNFKEQ. CDR3 length: 17 residues. Written as DNA, the CDR3 is TGTGCCAGCAGCCAAGTGAAGGGGGGGCTAAACAATCAGCCCCAGCATTTT. Translated: CASSQVKGGLNNQPQHF.

The chain couples TRBV19 to TRBJ2-1, with TRBD1 identical over 9 bases. The CDR3 is 16 residues long. The V segment lost 4 bases and the J segment 5 bases; nucleotides outside the gene matches: 9. Germline CDR1 reads LNHDA; CDR2 reads SQIVND (reference sequence). The CDR3 region is CASSTIQGAINNEQFF. CDR3 nucleotide sequence: TGTGCCAGTAGTACGATACAGGGGGCAATTAACAATGAGCAGTTCTTC.

This clone appeared a single time. V is TRBV11-2 and J is TRBJ1-1; D is possibly TRBD1 (6 bases). Germline lookup yields CDR1 SGHAT and CDR2 FQNNGV. The length of the CDR3 is 15 residues. V was pared by 5 bases and J by 2 bases, with 15 bases between. CDR3 nucleotides: TGTGCCAGCAGCCCCCCCGACAGGCGCAACACTGAAGCTTTCTTT. It translates to CASSPPDRRNTEAFF.

The chain carries TRBV5-1 and TRBJ1-2, with D unresolved. CDR1 and CDR2 (germline): SGHRS, YFSETQ. The CDR3 has 18 residues. V lost 1 base to trimming and J lost 1 base, with 20 bases between them. The CDR3 nucleotides read TGCGCCAGCAGCTTGAGAAGGGAGTTGCGCCCCTTTAACTATGGCTACACCTTC. Protein product: CASSLRRELRPFNYGYTF.

The chain recombines TRBV27 with TRBJ1-2, with D possibly matching TRBD1 (5 bases). The CDR3 length is 15 residues. The germline V gene has CDR1 MNHEY and CDR2 SMNVEV (reference sequence). The germline V and J ends were trimmed by 10 bases and 2 bases, with 20 bases remaining between them. CDR3 bases: TGTGCCACCCTTCCTCCAGGGCCTAAGAACTATGGCTACACCTTC. Its protein is CATLPPGPKNYGYTF.

The chain joins TRBV6-1 to TRBJ1-4; D is possibly TRBD1 (5 bases). Germline CDR1 MNHNS, CDR2 SASEGT. This CDR3 is built from 14 residues. Trimming took off 3 bases at V and 7 bases at J, with 12 bases between the two ends. As DNA, the CDR3 is TGTGCCAGCAGTGATGGGGCAAACGGTGAAAAACTGTTTTTT. Protein product: CASSDGANGEKLFF.

The chain recombines TRBV6-2 or TRBV6-3 with TRBJ1-4; possible D gene TRBD1, 5 bases. The V gene's germline CDR1 is MNHEY and CDR2 SVGEGT. The CDR3 is 14 amino acids. Trimming took off 7 bases at V and 5 bases at J, with 14 bases between the two ends. Here the CDR3 DNA reads TGTGCCAGCACCCCGGGACTAAAGAATGAAAAACTGTTTTTT. It yields the protein CASTPGLKNEKLFF.

The chain combines TRBV12-5 with TRBJ1-2; D gene uncertain. CDR1 and CDR2 from the germline V gene are LGHNT and FRNRAP. The CDR3 runs to 16 residues. The ends were cut back, 1 base at V and 7 bases at J, with 19 bases in the middle. CDR3 in DNA: TGTGCTAGTGGTTTGGGCCAGATGGGTCGTCGGGGTGGCTACACCTTC. It is translated as CASGLGQMGRRGGYTF.

The V call is TRBV21-1, the J call TRBJ2-4; no DNA check was done on the table's D call, TRBD1. TRBV21-1 is reported as a pseudogene. The CDR3 is 19 amino acids. The CDR3 reads CASYSTTSGTVHPKNIQYF. In nucleotides, the CDR3 is TGTGCCAGCTACTCTACGACCTCCGGGACAGTGCACCCCAAAAACATTCAGTACTTC.

This chain links TRBV7-9 with TRBJ1-2, with 8 bases that match TRBD1. Germline V gene sequence: CDR1 SEHNR, CDR2 FQNEAQ (reference sequence). The trim removed 1 base at V and 6 bases at J, leaving 7 bases unmatched. There are 15 residues in the CDR3. Here the CDR3 DNA reads TGTGCCAGCAGCTTAGTTGCCAGGGGGCAAGATGGCTACACCTTC. This translates into CASSLVARGQDGYTF.

This chain joins TRBV19 and TRBJ1-5, with TRBD1 identical over 7 bases. The CDR3 sequence is 15 residues long. Germline V gene sequence: CDR1 LNHDA, CDR2 SQIVND (reference sequence). J gave up 3 bases and V 7 bases, and 9 bases lay outside the gene matches. The CDR3 DNA follows: TGTGCCAGTACCTTGACAGGGCCAAACAATCAGCCCCAGCATTTT. Residues: CASTLTGPNNQPQHF. The whole variable domain, filled in from reference TRBV19 and TRBJ1-5, reads DGGITQSPKYLFRKEGQNVTLSCEQNLNHDAMYWYRQDPGQGLRLIYYSQIVNDFQKGDIAEGYSVSREKKESFPLTVTSAQKNPTAFYLCASTLTGPNNQPQHFGDGTRLSIL.

This chain links TRBV5-8 with TRBJ1-2; 12 nucleotides agree with TRBD1. Trimming at V came to 5 bases and at J to 5 bases, leaving 7 bases not matched to a gene. The CDR3 extends over 15 amino acids. Germline assignment: CDR1 SGHTS and CDR2 YDEGEE. CDR3 DNA sequence: TGTGCCAGCAGTCGGGGACAGGGGGCGAGGTATGGCTACACCTTC. Protein product: CASSRGQGARYGYTF.

This chain connects TRBV6-4 to TRBJ1-1; the D is unclear. The CDR3 runs to 13 residues. The ends were cut back, 6 bases at V and 1 base at J, with 9 bases in the middle. From germline, CDR1 is MRHNA and CDR2 SNTAGT. CDR3 residues: CASSSGWNTEAFF. CDR3 coding DNA: TGTGCCAGCAGCTCCGGGTGGAACACTGAAGCTTTCTTT.

The chain uses TRBV4-3 and TRBJ2-3, with TRBD1 matching over 8 bases. There are 14 residues in the CDR3. J lost 5 bases, V lost 1 base, and 2 bases had no gene match. Germline V CDR1 and CDR2: LGHNA, YSLEER. CDR3 protein: CASSQVTGGDTQYF. The CDR3 bases are TGCGCCAGCAGCCAAGTAACAGGGGGAGATACGCAGTATTTT.

The chain is built from TRBV30 and TRBJ1-6; unclear D gene. Per the germline V gene, CDR1 is GTSNPN and CDR2 is SVGIG (reference sequence). This CDR3 spans 14 amino acids. Trimming shortened V by 4 bases and J by 5 bases, and 12 bases separated the two germline ends. The CDR3 bases are TGTGCCTGGAAGGAAGGTAGCCATAATTCACCCCTCCACTTT. Protein: CAWKEGSHNSPLHF.

The chain employs TRBV7-3 and TRBJ2-1, with 12 nucleotides matching TRBD2. CDR3 length equals 17 residues. Trimming at V came to 4 bases and at J to 4 bases, leaving 8 bases not matched to a gene. Germline V gives CDR1 SGHTA, CDR2 FQGTGA. Here the CDR3 reads CASSWGSGLAGYNEQFF. The CDR3, as DNA: TGTGCCAGCAGCTGGGGGTCTGGACTAGCGGGGTACAATGAGCAGTTCTTC.

The V gene is TRBV4-1, the J gene TRBJ1-6, with 10 nucleotides matching TRBD1. CDR1 and CDR2 from the germline V gene are MGHRA and YSYEKL. CDR3 length: 19 amino acids. With 1 base clipped from V and 8 bases from J, the junction kept 14 bases outside the gene matches. The CDR3 region has the DNA TGCGCCAGCAGCCAAGGTAAGATCGGGACAGGGGACCGAGATTCACCCCTCCACTTT. This encodes CASSQGKIGTGDRDSPLHF.

This chain joins TRBV4-1 and TRBJ1-2; TRBD1 agrees at 8 bases. J gave up 1 base and V 3 bases, and 1 base lay outside the gene matches. Germline values: CDR1 MGHRA, CDR2 YSYEKL. This CDR3 spans 14 amino acids. CDR3 in amino acids: CASSQTGDNYGYTF. The CDR3 nucleotides read TGCGCCAGCAGCCAGACAGGGGATAACTATGGCTACACCTTC.

This chain connects TRBV5-8 to TRBJ1-5; TRBD1 is a possible D gene (6 bases). Trimming removed 4 bases at V and 1 base at J, with 21 bases between. The germline V gene encodes CDR1 SGHTS and CDR2 YDEGEE. The CDR3 is made up of 18 amino acids. DNA for the CDR3: TGTGCCAGCAGCCCCACAGGCCCAGGGACATGGAGCAATCAGCCCCAGCATTTT. Its translation is CASSPTGPGTWSNQPQHF.

The genes are TRBV15 and TRBJ2-4, with D perhaps TRBD1 (5 bases). The V and J ends lost 0 bases and 0 bases respectively, with 12 bases between them. CDR1 is LNHNV, CDR2 YYDKDF, per germline (reference sequence). The CDR3 totals 17 residues. This CDR3 is CATSRDGQGIAKNIQYF. CDR3 bases: TGTGCCACCAGCAGAGATGGGCAGGGAATAGCCAAAAACATTCAGTACTTC.

This sequence joins TRBV5-1 and TRBJ1-2, with D maybe TRBD1 (5 bases). Trimming removed 0 bases from V and 7 bases from J, with 13 bases in between. CDR3 length: 14 residues. Germline CDR1 is SGHRS and CDR2 is YFSETQ. The CDR3: CASSLESGSLGYTF. CDR3 DNA: TGCGCCAGCAGCTTGGAGTCAGGGTCCCTTGGCTACACCTTC.